The 25 T cell receptor beta chains reported below all come from one sample, sequenced in a study of blood T cell repertoires in COVID-19. Sequenced by immunoSEQ multiplex PCR; TCRdb stores in-frame clones only, minus some. Seen here are under 80,000 clones, 80% to 90% observed once, and the top ten hold 11% to 15%. Sample: peripheral blood. Receptors were obtained from a man in his 70s with active or convalescent COVID-19.

The chain links TRBV2 to TRBJ2-7, with D tentatively TRBD2 (5 bases). CDR3 length: 14 residues. The germline V gene encodes CDR1 SNHLY and CDR2 FYNNEI. V dropped 3 bases and J dropped 2 bases, with 11 bases sitting between them. DNA of the CDR3: TGTGCCAGCAGTGAGGCTTCGGAGGCCTACGAGCAGTACTTC. Residues: CASSEASEAYEQYF. The full variable domain, with the rest looked up from reference TRBV2 and TRBJ2-7, is EPEVTQTPSHQVTQMGQEVILRCVPISNHLYFYWYRQILGQKVEFLVSFYNNEISEKSEIFDDQFSVERPDGSNFTLKIRSTKLEDSAMYFCASSEASEAYEQYFGPGTRLTVT.

The V gene is TRBV6-5, the J gene TRBJ2-3, with 7 bases identical to TRBD2. This CDR3 spans 14 amino acids. Per germline, CDR1 MNHEY and CDR2 SVGAGI. The ends lost 4 bases at V and 0 bases at J; junction bases unmatched: 1. The CDR3: CASSSSGSTDTQYF. The CDR3 bases are TGTGCCAGCAGTTCTAGCGGCAGCACAGATACGCAGTATTTT.

V usage is TRBV20-1 and J usage is TRBJ1-2; 11 nucleotides agree with TRBD1. The J segment lost 1 base and the V segment lost 3 bases, leaving 7 bases of the junction unmatched. Germline V gene sequence: CDR1 DFQATT, CDR2 SNEGSKA (reference sequence). This CDR3 is built from 16 residues. The DNA for the CDR3 is TGCAGTGCTAGTAGGGACAGGGGGACCAATAACTATGGCTACACCTTC. Amino acids: CSASRDRGTNNYGYTF.

The gene calls are TRBV19 and TRBJ2-1, with 9 nucleotides matching TRBD2. The germline gives CDR1 LNHDA, CDR2 SQIVND (reference sequence). The CDR3 sequence is 17 residues long. Trimming cost V 5 bases and J 4 bases; bases outside gene matches: 12. The CDR3 here is CASSPFLASGTYNEQFF. For the CDR3, the DNA is TGTGCCAGTAGTCCGTTCCTGGCTAGCGGGACTTACAATGAGCAGTTCTTC.

CDR3 region: CASSYVSGRPISTDTQYF. For the CDR3, the DNA is TGTGCCAGCAGTTACGTTAGCGGGAGGCCTATAAGCACAGATACGCAGTATTTT. The chain is built from TRBV6-2 or TRBV6-3 and TRBJ2-3, with 10 positions matching TRBD2. The CDR3 contains 18 residues. Germline V gene sequence: CDR1 MNHEY, CDR2 SVGEGT. With V trimmed by 2 bases and J by 0 bases, 8 bases remained unmatched.

The chain employs TRBV3-1 (or the pseudogene TRBV3-2) and TRBJ1-2; the D gene is possibly TRBD1 (5 bases). The CDR3 is 14 amino acids. Germline-derived CDR1 and CDR2 are LGHDT and YNNKEL (reference sequence). V lost 0 bases and J lost 6, with 11 bases in between. The DNA for the CDR3 is TGTGCCAGCAGCCAAGATGGCGGGGCGGATGGCTACACCTTC. As protein: CASSQDGGADGYTF.

A few counts support this clone. This sequence joins TRBV3-1 (or the pseudogene TRBV3-2) and TRBJ1-6; a weak D match, TRBD1 (5 bases). Trimming shortened V by 0 bases and J by 7 bases, and 10 bases separated the two germline ends. The CDR3 is 15 residues long. Germline CDR1 and CDR2: LGHDT and YNNKEL (reference sequence). CDR3 region: CASSQDQGLNSPLHF. CDR3 nucleotides: TGTGCCAGCAGCCAAGATCAGGGCTTGAATTCACCCCTCCACTTT.

V usage is TRBV27 and J usage is TRBJ1-6; possible D gene TRBD1, 6 bases. This CDR3 region has 15 residues. V lost 5 bases to trimming and J lost 6 bases, with 14 bases between them. CDR1 is MNHEY and CDR2 is SMNVEV in the germline V gene (reference sequence). CDR3 nucleotide sequence: TGTGCCAGCAGTAAACCCGGACAGATTAATTCACCCCTCCACTTT. Translation gives CASSKPGQINSPLHF.

V gene TRBV9 combines with J gene TRBJ1-1; D is unresolved. Germline CDR1 and CDR2: SGDLS and YYNGEE. CDR3 length: 13 residues. V dropped 0 bases and J dropped 1 base, with 4 bases sitting between them. The DNA of the CDR3 is TGTGCCAGCAGCGTAGGCGAGAACACTGAAGCTTTCTTT. The encoded protein is CASSVGENTEAFF.

The count of this clone is one. CDR3 sequence reads: CASSPPQGTGGEAFF. As DNA, the CDR3 is TGTGCCAGCAGTCCTCCTCAAGGGACAGGGGGTGAAGCTTTCTTT. The V call is TRBV28, the J call TRBJ1-1; 11 nucleotides agree with TRBD1. Germline V lookup: CDR1 MDHEN, CDR2 SYDVKM. The CDR3 spans 15 residues. Unmatched junction bases numbered 9, after V lost 5 bases and J lost 7 bases. Filled out from reference TRBV28 and TRBJ1-1, the complete variable domain reads DVKVTQSSRYLVKRTGEKVFLECVQDMDHENMFWYRQDPGLGLRLIYFSYDVKMKEKGDIPEGYSVSREKKERFSLILESASTNQTSMYLCASSPPQGTGGEAFFGQGTRLTVV.

The gene calls are TRBV18 and TRBJ1-1; 8 nucleotides match TRBD1. Germline V gene sequence: CDR1 KGHSH, CDR2 LQKENI. J lost 4 bases, V lost 3 bases, and 4 bases had no gene match. The CDR3 contains 14 residues. CDR3 region: CASSPTGASTEAFF. CDR3 nucleotides: TGTGCCAGCTCACCGACAGGGGCGTCCACTGAAGCTTTCTTT.

The chain has TRBV15 and TRBJ2-2; 10 bases map to TRBD2. This CDR3 region has 18 residues. CDR1 is LNHNV and CDR2 is YYDKDF in the germline V gene (reference sequence). The ends lost 7 bases at V and 4 bases at J; junction bases unmatched: 15. The DNA of the CDR3 is TGTGCCACCATCAACAAGCGGGAGGGCCTTTTACGCACCGGGGAGCTGTTTTTT. Its protein is CATINKREGLLRTGELFF. Combining the CDR3 with reference TRBV15 and TRBJ2-2 gives the whole variable domain DAMVIQNPRYQVTQFGKPVTLSCSQTLNHNVMYWYQQKSSQAPKLLFHYYDKDFNNEADTPDNFQSRRPNTSFCFLDIRSPGLGDTAMYLCATINKREGLLRTGELFFGEGSRLTVL.

The chain carries TRBV5-1 and TRBJ2-1, with 8 bases that match TRBD1. Germline CDR1 is SGHRS and CDR2 is YFSETQ. The CDR3 extends over 12 amino acids. After removal of 4 bases from V and 10 bases from J, the junction contained 4 bases not matched to a gene. In DNA, the CDR3 is TGCGCCAGCAGCCACGGGACAGGCGAGCAGTTCTTC. Its protein product is CASSHGTGEQFF.

J is TRBJ2-1 and V is TRBV28, with 9 bases identical to TRBD2. Germline V gene data show CDR1 as MDHEN and CDR2 as SYDVKM. The CDR3 extends over 16 amino acids. Trimming cost V 5 bases and J 7 bases; bases outside gene matches: 12. The CDR3 is CASSARGLAGSNEQFF. The CDR3, as DNA: TGTGCCAGCAGTGCTAGGGGGCTAGCGGGGTCTAATGAGCAGTTCTTC.

The chain employs TRBV5-1 and TRBJ1-2, with D maybe TRBD1 (5 bases). The germline V and J ends were trimmed by 4 bases and 4 bases, with 23 bases remaining between them. Germline V CDR1 and CDR2: SGHRS, YFSETQ. The CDR3 has 17 amino acids. CDR3 residues: CASSTGGGQELVYGYTF. CDR3 in DNA: TGCGCCAGCAGCACGGGGGGTGGGCAGGAGCTCGTCTATGGCTACACCTTC.

The rearrangement joins TRBV5-1 to TRBJ1-3, with D perhaps matching TRBD1 (5 bases). CDR3 length: 14 amino acids. Germline-derived CDR1 and CDR2 are SGHRS and YFSETQ. Trimming stripped 6 bases from V and 3 bases from J, with 13 bases between. CDR3 loop: CASTSGAIGNTIYF. The CDR3 nucleotides read TGCGCCAGCACCTCTGGGGCGATTGGAAACACCATATATTTT.

V gene TRBV7-3 combines with J gene TRBJ2-7, with 10 bases fitting TRBD1. V trimming: 4 bases; J trimming: 7 bases; junction bases outside the gene matches: 13. The CDR3 covers 16 residues. Germline loops: CDR1 SGHTA, CDR2 FQGTGA. CDR3 in amino acids: CASSSTPGTGAGEQYF. As DNA, the CDR3 is TGTGCCAGCAGCTCCACCCCAGGGACAGGGGCGGGGGAGCAGTACTTC.

This chain connects TRBV5-4 to TRBJ1-1; D not certain. CDR1 SGHNT and CDR2 YYREEE come from the germline V gene (reference sequence). There are 11 residues in the CDR3. Trimming stripped 0 bases from V and 10 bases from J, with 7 bases between. CDR3 residues: CASSLGARAFF. The CDR3 DNA sequence: TGTGCCAGCAGCTTGGGGGCGAGAGCTTTCTTT.

The rearrangement joins TRBV29-1 to TRBJ1-1; 7 bases map to TRBD1. Germline CDR1 and CDR2: SQVTM and ANQGSEA. V shed 6 bases, J shed 4 bases, and the junction held 8 bases outside the gene matches. This CDR3 has 13 amino acids. The CDR3 nucleotides are TGCAGCGTCCCGAAGGGGGCTGCCACTGAAGCTTTCTTT. This gives the protein CSVPKGAATEAFF.

This chain uses TRBV6-2 or TRBV6-3 with TRBJ2-7; possible D gene TRBD1, 5 bases. The V end was cut by 4 bases, the J end by 3 bases, with 16 bases between. The CDR3 has 15 residues. The germline V gene has CDR1 MNHEY and CDR2 SVGEGT. The CDR3 here is CASSWGQGTFYEQYF. The CDR3, as DNA: TGTGCCAGCAGTTGGGGCCAGGGTACCTTCTACGAGCAGTACTTC.

In this sample, this clone turned up once. The J gene is TRBJ1-3, the V gene TRBV4-3; 8 positions agree with TRBD1. Germline values: CDR1 LGHNA, CDR2 YSLEER. V gave up 5 bases and J gave up 4 bases; unmatched junction bases: 7. The CDR3 runs to 15 residues. The CDR3 reads CASSYRTGRGNTIYF. CDR3 bases: TGCGCCAGCAGCTACCGGACAGGGCGAGGAAACACCATATATTTT.

The rearrangement links TRBV28 to TRBJ1-4, with D unresolved. CDR3 length: 17 residues. Germline CDR1 MDHEN, CDR2 SYDVKM. The V gene lost 5 bases and the J gene lost 0 bases, with 16 bases spanning the gap. CDR3 DNA: TGTGCCAGCAGTCGGGGAGGCACCGTTACAACTAATGAAAAACTGTTTTTT. Protein sequence: CASSRGGTVTTNEKLFF.

This clone showed up just a few times. V is TRBV6-6 and J is TRBJ1-1; D may be TRBD1 (6 bases). The CDR3 is 14 amino acids. Trimming took off 0 bases at V and 11 bases at J, with 16 bases between the two ends. Germline V CDR1 and CDR2: MNHNY, SVGAGI (reference sequence). This CDR3 reads CASSYSRGSFEAFF. DNA of the CDR3: TGTGCCAGCAGTTACTCTAGGGGGTCCTTTGAGGCTTTCTTT.

As for this clone: This CDR3 is also generated by other DNA sequences in the sample. This chain connects TRBV28 to TRBJ1-5; D not resolved. Germline V CDR1 and CDR2: MDHEN, SYDVKM. The CDR3 extends over 11 amino acids. V lost 6 bases, J lost 5 bases, and 5 bases lay in between. The CDR3 loop reads CASSSDQPQHF. The DNA of the CDR3 is TGTGCCAGCAGCTCCGATCAGCCCCAGCATTTT.

The gene calls are TRBV5-1 and TRBJ2-3; 8 bases are shared with TRBD1. Trimming at V came to 4 bases and at J to 5 bases, leaving 3 bases not matched to a gene. This CDR3 contains 13 residues. Germline V gives CDR1 SGHRS, CDR2 YFSETQ. CDR3 sequence (DNA): TGCGCCAGCAGCACCACAGGGGGAGATACGCAGTATTTT. Translation: CASSTTGGDTQYF. Together with reference TRBV5-1 and TRBJ2-3, the CDR3 gives the full variable domain: KAGVTQTPRYLIKTRGQQVTLSCSPISGHRSVSWYQQTPGQGLQFLFEYFSETQRNKGNFPGRFSGRQFSNSRSEMNVSTLELGDSALYLCASSTTGGDTQYFGPGTRLTVL.